A selection of T cell receptor beta chains follows, all from one sample in a study of circulating and synovial CD4+ cells in juvenile arthritis. TCRdb's copy holds only in-frame clones and misses some; the assay was immunoSEQ multiplex PCR. The sample lists some 16,000 clones; under 95% were seen once. Sequencing was performed on CD4+ T cells from blood. The receptors originated from a human donor with juvenile idiopathic arthritis. CDR3s leave out the opening cysteine and the closing phenylalanine or tryptophan. Fields, in order: CDR3 protein, J gene, V gene.

ASSFSYLFVGGNTEAF | TRBJ1-1 | TRBV11-2
AWSVSGAQGANTEAF | TRBJ1-1 | TRBV30
ATKWRTGGTDTQY | TRBJ2-3 | TRBV15
ASSSFGGLKGETQY | TRBJ2-5 | TRBV5-6
ASSESQGAEAF | TRBJ1-1 | TRBV18
ASSPWAGRTEAF | TRBJ1-1 | TRBV27
ASSPSRDRGLEETQY | TRBJ2-5 | TRBV16
SVEGVQGLNPEAF | TRBJ1-1 | TRBV29-1
ASSLTAGVSYEQY | - | TRBV5-1
ASSLILSGGTQY | TRBJ2-5 | TRBV11-2
ASRGPEKLF | TRBJ1-4 | TRBV2
ASTGQGVSEQY | TRBJ2-7 | TRBV27